This note documents a single TCR beta chain sequence. One entry per CDR3 protein, called by TCRdb with MiXCR from the 5' RACE reads. The sample has over 120,000 distinct CDR3 sequences, 6% to 7% seen once. The data were taken from a study of T-cell memory formation after mild COVID-19. V dropped 0 bases and J dropped 1 base, with 15 bases sitting between them. There are 17 residues in the CDR3. The V gene's germline CDR1 is GTSNPN and CDR2 SVGIG (reference sequence). The rearrangement links TRBV30 to TRBJ2-2; D gene unclear. The material sequenced was PBMCs or a T cell subset sorted from them (not recorded which). This sequence was found in an adult woman who had mild COVID-19 (a few samples of this study predate the infection). Cell type and time point are not known. For the CDR3, the DNA is TGTGCCTGGAGTGTACTCCCCAGTGCCCAGAACACCGGGGAGCTGTTTTTT. Its protein product is CAWSVLPSAQNTGELFF.